Sequencing of this T cell receptor (beta chain) was carried out in a study of preoperative IRX-2 immunotherapy in early breast cancer. The treatment was: preoperative locoregional IRX-2 cytokine immunotherapy. Samples came from a phase Ib trial of preoperative locoregional IRX-2 cytokine immunotherapy. Germline V CDR1 and CDR2: MNHEY, SMNVEV (reference sequence). The CDR3 spans 14 residues. V shed 5 bases and J shed 2 bases, with 12 bases lying between them. Sequencing used immunoSEQ multiplex PCR; TCRdb keeps in-frame clones, though not all of them. The repertoire holds roughly 57,000 clones, with less than 95% as singletons.

The rearrangement joins TRBV27 to TRBJ1-2, with unresolved D. The TCR comes from a human donor with breast cancer. Sample collection was performed from a patient treated with IRX-2 immunotherapy. CDR3 bases: TGTGCCAGCAGTCCCCCGGGAGGGAACTATGGCTACACCTTC. As protein: CASSPPGGNYGYTF.